The following is a T cell receptor beta chain sequence with its context. The antigen is undetermined. This entry is derived from a study of T cells expressing NK-cell markers. Overall study: Eight donors were sequenced, of whom seven were HCMV-seropositive, while the remaining one was HCMV-seronegative. Study-wide findings and caveats: These clonotypes also led the CD3+CD56-NKG2C+ fraction in several donors. NKG2C+ dominant clonotypes from a handful of donors made up about 1.0-8% of CD8+ T cells.

Germline assignment: CDR1 ENHRY and CDR2 SYGVKD. The CDR3 totals 13 residues. TCRdb reprocessed the 5' RACE reads; each CDR3 protein has one entry and no DNA is given. The sample holds around 280,000 distinct CDR3 sequences. This sequence was found in a man between 18 and 35 years old in good health. Material for sequencing was blood T cells: a sorted CD56 or NKG2C T cell subset, CD4+ or CD8+ T cells, or bulk PBMC T cells (not recorded which). This chain joins TRBV10-3 and TRBJ2-5; there is no DNA to check the TCRdb D call of TRBD2. The CDR3 sequence is CAISPGLQETQYF.